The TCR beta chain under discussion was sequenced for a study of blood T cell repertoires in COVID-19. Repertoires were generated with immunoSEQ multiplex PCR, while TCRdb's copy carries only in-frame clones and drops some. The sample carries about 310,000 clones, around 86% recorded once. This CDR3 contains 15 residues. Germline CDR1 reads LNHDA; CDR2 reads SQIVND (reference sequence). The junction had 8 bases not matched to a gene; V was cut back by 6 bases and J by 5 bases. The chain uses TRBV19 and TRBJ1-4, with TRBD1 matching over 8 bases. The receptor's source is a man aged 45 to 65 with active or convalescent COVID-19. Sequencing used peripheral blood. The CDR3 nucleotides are TGTGCCAGTAGCCTTGTCTACAGGGGGAATGAAAAACTGTTTTTT. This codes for CASSLVYRGNEKLFF.